This T cell receptor beta chain stems from a study of T-cell reconstitution after alpha-beta-depleted transplantation in children. The library targeted TCRbeta and was prepared with unique molecular identifiers. Via MiXCR, TCRdb re-called the PCR reads, giving one row per CDR3 protein. The repertoire holds approximately 100,000 distinct CDR3 sequences, with 9% to 15% as singletons. Germline V gives CDR1 SGHKS, CDR2 YYEKEE (reference sequence). V gave up 4 bases and J gave up 5 bases; unmatched junction bases: 9. The CDR3 consists of 14 residues. This clonotype was detected ten times or more. Sequencing was performed on PBMCs from the stem cell graft donor, taken from the stem cell graft. The chain employs TRBV5-5 and TRBJ2-7; 7 nucleotides match TRBD2. This receptor was obtained from a human donor who donated a stem cell graft to a child with inherited bone marrow failure. CDR3 sequence: CASSPLGGDHEQYF. The CDR3 DNA follows: TGTGCCAGCAGCCCCCTGGGAGGGGATCACGAGCAGTACTTC.